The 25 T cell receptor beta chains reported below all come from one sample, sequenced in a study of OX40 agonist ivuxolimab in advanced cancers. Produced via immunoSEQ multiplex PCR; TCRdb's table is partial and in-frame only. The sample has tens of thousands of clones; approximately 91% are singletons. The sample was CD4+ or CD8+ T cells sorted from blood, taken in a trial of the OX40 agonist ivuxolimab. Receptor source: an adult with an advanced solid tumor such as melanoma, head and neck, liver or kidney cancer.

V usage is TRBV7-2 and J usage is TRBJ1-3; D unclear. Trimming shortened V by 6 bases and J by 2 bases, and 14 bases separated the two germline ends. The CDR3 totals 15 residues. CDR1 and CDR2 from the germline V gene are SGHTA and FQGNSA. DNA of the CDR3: TGTGCCAGCAGGCAAACCGCGTTTGCTGGAAACACCATATATTTT. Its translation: CASRQTAFAGNTIYF.

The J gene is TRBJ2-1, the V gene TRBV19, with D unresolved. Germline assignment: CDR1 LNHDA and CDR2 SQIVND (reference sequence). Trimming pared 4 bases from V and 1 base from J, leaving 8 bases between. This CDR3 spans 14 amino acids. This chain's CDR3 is CASSSGSSYNEQFF. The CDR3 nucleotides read TGTGCCAGTAGTAGCGGATCGTCCTACAATGAGCAGTTCTTC.

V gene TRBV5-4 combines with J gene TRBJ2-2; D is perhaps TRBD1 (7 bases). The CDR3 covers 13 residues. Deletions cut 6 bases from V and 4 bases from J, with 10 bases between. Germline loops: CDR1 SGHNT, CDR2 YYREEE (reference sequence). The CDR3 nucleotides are TGTGCCAGCACTCAGGGGGGCACCGGGGAGCTGTTTTTT. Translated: CASTQGGTGELFF.

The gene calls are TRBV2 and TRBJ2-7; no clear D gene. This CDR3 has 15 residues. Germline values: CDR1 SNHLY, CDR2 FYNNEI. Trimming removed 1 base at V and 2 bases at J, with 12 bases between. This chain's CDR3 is CASSEELAATYEQYF. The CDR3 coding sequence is TGTGCCAGCAGTGAAGAACTGGCAGCTACCTACGAGCAGTACTTC.

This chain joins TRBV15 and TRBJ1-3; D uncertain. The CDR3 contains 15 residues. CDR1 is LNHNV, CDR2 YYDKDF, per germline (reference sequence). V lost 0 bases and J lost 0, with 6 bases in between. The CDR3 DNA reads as TGTGCCACCAGCAGAGATATGGGCTCTGGAAACACCATATATTTT. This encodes CATSRDMGSGNTIYF. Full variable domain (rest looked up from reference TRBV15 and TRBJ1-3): DAMVIQNPRYQVTQFGKPVTLSCSQTLNHNVMYWYQQKSSQAPKLLFHYYDKDFNNEADTPDNFQSRRPNTSFCFLDIRSPGLGDTAMYLCATSRDMGSGNTIYFGEGSWLTVV.

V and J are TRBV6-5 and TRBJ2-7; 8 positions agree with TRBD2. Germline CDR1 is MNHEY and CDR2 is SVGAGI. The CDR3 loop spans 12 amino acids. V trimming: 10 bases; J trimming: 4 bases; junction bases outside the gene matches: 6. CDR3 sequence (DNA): TGTGCCACCGGGACTAGTTTTTACGAGCAGTACTTC. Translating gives CATGTSFYEQYF.

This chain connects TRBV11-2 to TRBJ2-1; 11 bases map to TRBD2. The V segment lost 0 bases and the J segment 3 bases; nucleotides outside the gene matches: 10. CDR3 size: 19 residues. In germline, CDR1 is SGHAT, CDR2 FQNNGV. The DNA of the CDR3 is TGTGCCAGCAGCTTAGACTTAGCGGGAGGGCCAGTTGACTACAATGAGCAGTTCTTC. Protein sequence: CASSLDLAGGPVDYNEQFF.

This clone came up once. The CDR3 here is CASSPGPTYGYTF. The CDR3 nucleotides read TGTGCCAGCAGCCCGGGACCTACCTATGGCTACACCTTC. The chain combines TRBV11-2 with TRBJ1-2, with a weak D call TRBD1 (5 bases). V was shortened by 5 bases and J by 4 bases, with 11 bases between the two germline ends. The germline gives CDR1 SGHAT, CDR2 FQNNGV. The CDR3 has 13 residues.

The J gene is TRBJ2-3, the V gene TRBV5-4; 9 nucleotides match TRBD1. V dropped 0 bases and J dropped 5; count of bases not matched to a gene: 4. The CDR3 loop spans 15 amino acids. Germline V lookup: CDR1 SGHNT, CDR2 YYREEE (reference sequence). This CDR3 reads CASSLGTGDLDTQYF. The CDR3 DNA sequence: TGTGCCAGCAGCTTGGGGACAGGGGATTTAGATACGCAGTATTTT.

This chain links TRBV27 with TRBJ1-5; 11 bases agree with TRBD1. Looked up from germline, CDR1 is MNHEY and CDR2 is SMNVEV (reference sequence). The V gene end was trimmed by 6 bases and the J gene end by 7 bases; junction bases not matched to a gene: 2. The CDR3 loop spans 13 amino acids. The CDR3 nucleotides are TGTGCCAGCAGGGGACAGGGGGTACAGCCCCAGCATTTT. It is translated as CASRGQGVQPQHF.

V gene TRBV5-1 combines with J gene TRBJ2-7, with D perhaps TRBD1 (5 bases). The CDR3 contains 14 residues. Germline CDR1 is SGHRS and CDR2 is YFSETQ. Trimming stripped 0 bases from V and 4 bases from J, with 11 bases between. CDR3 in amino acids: CASSLDGAGYEQYF. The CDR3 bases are TGCGCCAGCAGCTTGGATGGGGCTGGTTACGAGCAGTACTTC.

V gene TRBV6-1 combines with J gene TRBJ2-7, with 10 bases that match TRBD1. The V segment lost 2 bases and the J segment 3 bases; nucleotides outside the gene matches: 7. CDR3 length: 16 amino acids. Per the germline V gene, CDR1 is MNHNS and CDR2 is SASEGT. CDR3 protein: CASSEKGTGVRYEQYF. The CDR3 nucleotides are TGTGCCAGCAGTGAAAAGGGGACAGGGGTCCGCTACGAGCAGTACTTC.

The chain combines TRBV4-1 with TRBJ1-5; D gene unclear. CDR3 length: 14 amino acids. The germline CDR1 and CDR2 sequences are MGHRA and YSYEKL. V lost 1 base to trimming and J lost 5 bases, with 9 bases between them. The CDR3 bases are TGCGCCAGCAGCCAAGGTGAGTGGGATCAGCCCCAGCATTTT. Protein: CASSQGEWDQPQHF.

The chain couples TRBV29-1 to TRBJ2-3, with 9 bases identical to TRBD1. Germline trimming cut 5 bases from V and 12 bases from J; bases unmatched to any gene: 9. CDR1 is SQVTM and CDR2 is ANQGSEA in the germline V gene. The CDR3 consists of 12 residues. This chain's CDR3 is CSVHYDRGAQYF. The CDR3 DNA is TGCAGCGTTCATTACGACAGGGGGGCCCAGTATTTT.

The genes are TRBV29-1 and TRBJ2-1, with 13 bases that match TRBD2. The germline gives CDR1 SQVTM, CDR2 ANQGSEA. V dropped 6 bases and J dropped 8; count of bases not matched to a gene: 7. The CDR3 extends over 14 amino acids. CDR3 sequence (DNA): TGCAGCGTCCGGACTAGCGGGAGTTGGGATGAGCAGTTCTTC. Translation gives CSVRTSGSWDEQFF.

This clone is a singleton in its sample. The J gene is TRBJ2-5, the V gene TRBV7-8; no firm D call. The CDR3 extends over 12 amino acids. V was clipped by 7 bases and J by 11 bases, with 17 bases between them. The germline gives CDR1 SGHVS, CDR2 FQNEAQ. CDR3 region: CASTLGVEAQYF. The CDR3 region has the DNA TGTGCCAGCACCCTAGGCGTTGAGGCTCAGTACTTC.

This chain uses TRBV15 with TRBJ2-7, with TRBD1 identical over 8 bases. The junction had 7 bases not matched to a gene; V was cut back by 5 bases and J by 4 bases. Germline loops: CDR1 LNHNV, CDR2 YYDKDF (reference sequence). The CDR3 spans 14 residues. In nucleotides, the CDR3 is TGTGCCACCAGCGGTCGGACAGGGTTTTACGAGCAGTACTTC. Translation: CATSGRTGFYEQYF.

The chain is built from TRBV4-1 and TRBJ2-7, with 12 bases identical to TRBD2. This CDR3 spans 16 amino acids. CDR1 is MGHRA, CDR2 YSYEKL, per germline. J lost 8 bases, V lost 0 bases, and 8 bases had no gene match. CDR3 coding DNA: TGCGCCAGCAGCCAAGATGAGCTAGCGGGAGGGCTAAAGCAGTACTTC. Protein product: CASSQDELAGGLKQYF.

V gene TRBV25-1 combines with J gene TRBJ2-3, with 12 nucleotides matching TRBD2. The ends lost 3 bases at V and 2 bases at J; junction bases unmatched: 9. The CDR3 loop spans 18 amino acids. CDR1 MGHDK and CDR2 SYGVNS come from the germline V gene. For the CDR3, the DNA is TGTGCCAGCAGTGACTATGCAGGACTAGCGGGGTACACAGATACGCAGTATTTT. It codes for CASSDYAGLAGYTDTQYF. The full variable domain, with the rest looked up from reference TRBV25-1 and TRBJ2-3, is EADIYQTPRYLVIGTGKKITLECSQTMGHDKMYWYQQDPGMELHLIHYSYGVNSTEKGDLSSESTVSRIRTEHFPLTLESARPSHTSQYLCASSDYAGLAGYTDTQYFGPGTRLTVL.

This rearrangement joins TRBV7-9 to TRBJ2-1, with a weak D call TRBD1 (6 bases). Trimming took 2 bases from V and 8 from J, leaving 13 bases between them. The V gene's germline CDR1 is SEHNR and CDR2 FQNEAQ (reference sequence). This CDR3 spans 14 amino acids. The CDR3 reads CASSLQGPMDEQFF. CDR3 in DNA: TGTGCCAGCAGCTTACAGGGGCCTATGGATGAGCAGTTCTTC.

As DNA, the CDR3 is TGTGCCAGCATGAGGGACAGGGGGCTCACTGAAGCTTTCTTT. It codes for CASMRDRGLTEAFF. The chain combines TRBV2 with TRBJ1-1; 12 nucleotides line up with TRBD1. V shed 7 bases, J shed 4 bases, and the junction held 4 bases outside the gene matches. The germline CDR1 and CDR2 sequences are SNHLY and FYNNEI. The CDR3 runs to 14 residues.

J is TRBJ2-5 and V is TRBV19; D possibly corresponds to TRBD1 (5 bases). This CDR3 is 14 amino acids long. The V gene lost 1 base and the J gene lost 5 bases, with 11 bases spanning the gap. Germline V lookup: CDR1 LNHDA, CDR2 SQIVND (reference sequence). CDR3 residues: CASSIGGRVETQYF. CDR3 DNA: TGTGCCAGTAGTATAGGGGGCAGGGTCGAGACCCAGTACTTC.

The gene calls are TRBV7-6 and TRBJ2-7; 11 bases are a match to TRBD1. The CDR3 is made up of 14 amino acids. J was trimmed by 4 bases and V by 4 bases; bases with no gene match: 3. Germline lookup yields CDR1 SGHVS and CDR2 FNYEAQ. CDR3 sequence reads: CASSSRDRGYEQYF. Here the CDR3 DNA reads TGTGCCAGCAGCTCCCGGGACAGGGGGTACGAGCAGTACTTC.

CDR3 amino acids: CASSFSSDTQYF. In DNA form, the CDR3 reads TGTGCCAGCAGTTTCTCCTCGGATACGCAGTATTTT. The V call is TRBV7-2, the J call TRBJ2-3, with D unresolved. The CDR3 loop spans 12 amino acids. Germline values: CDR1 SGHTA, CDR2 FQGNSA. V was trimmed by 6 bases and J by 6 bases, leaving 10 bases between them.

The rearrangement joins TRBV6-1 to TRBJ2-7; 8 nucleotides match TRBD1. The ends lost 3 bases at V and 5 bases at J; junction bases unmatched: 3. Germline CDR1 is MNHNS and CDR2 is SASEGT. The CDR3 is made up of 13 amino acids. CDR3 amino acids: CASSEDRADEQYF. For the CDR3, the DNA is TGTGCCAGCAGTGAGGACAGGGCCGACGAGCAGTACTTC.